This record concerns one T cell receptor (beta chain) sequence. The sample comes from a study of blood T cell repertoires in COVID-19. In the study overall: The United States, Italy and Spain supplied acute and convalescent COVID-19 samples. Sample material is recorded as cDNA or gDNA derived from T cells, B-cell-depleted T cells, or PBMCs.

Per the authors' pipeline: Scientists estimated how many nucleated cells there were by amplifying reference gene primers. The method was immunoSEQ multiplex PCR; TCRdb's version includes in-frame clones alone and lacks a portion of them. The DNA gave D and trimming, while V, J and clone size come from that table. The sample includes 86,000 or so clones, approximately 86% seen only once; the top ten take around 4.5%. CDR3 length: 13 residues. Germline CDR1 GTSNPN, CDR2 SVGIG (reference sequence). V lost 7 bases to trimming and J lost 7 bases, with 14 bases between them. This chain uses TRBV30 with TRBJ1-6; tentatively, D is TRBD1 (6 bases). The clonotype originates from a middle-aged man with active or convalescent COVID-19. Sequenced input: peripheral blood. The DNA for the CDR3 is TGTGCCTATAACAGGGTTGGGAATTCACCCCTCCACTTT. It specifies CAYNRVGNSPLHF.